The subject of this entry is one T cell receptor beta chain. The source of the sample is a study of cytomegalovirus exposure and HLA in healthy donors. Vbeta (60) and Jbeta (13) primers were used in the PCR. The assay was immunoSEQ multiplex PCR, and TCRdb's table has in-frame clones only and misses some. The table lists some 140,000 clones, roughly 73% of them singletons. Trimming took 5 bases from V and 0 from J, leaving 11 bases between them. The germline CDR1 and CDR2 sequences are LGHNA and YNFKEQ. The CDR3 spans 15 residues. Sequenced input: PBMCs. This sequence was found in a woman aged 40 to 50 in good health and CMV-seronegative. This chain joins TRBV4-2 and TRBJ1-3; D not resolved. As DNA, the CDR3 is TGTGCCAGCAGCGGTAGTTACTACTCTGGAAACACCATATATTTT. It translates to CASSGSYYSGNTIYF.